The clone carrying this TCR beta chain was observed many times. Its antigen is not identified. The data stem from a study of regulatory T cells in long-lasting Graves disease. Time point in this sample: newly diagnosed GD, antithyroid drugs for less than 3 months. With RNA extracted from PBMCs as input, the TCR library was made. Arm-PCR of CDR3 regions with iRepertoire HTBI primers generated TCR beta libraries. TCRdb analysed the multiplex PCR reads with MiXCR anew, one entry per CDR3 protein. The data hold hundreds of thousands of distinct CDR3 sequences, with roughly a sixth observed a single time. Study-level points and caveats: Persistent Graves' patients showed less TCR diversity than newly diagnosed ones. Persistent disease exhibited a predilection for TRBV28, TRBJ1-2 and TRBJ2-5. Comparison showed that persistent patients shared more public clonotypes (roughly 2,500) than new patients (966).

Germline lookup yields CDR1 LNHNV and CDR2 YYDKDF (reference sequence). The CDR3 loop spans 13 amino acids. The V and J ends lost 10 bases and 5 bases respectively, with 18 bases between them. The receptor comes from a female donor with Graves disease. V gene TRBV15 combines with J gene TRBJ2-7; possible D gene TRBD2, 7 bases. The material sequenced was peripheral blood mononuclear cells (PBMCs), taken at new diagnosis, from a patient treated with antithyroid drugs. CDR3 loop: CAIARGAMDEQYF. The CDR3 region has the DNA TGTGCCATCGCCCGGGGGGCGATGGACGAGCAGTACTTC.